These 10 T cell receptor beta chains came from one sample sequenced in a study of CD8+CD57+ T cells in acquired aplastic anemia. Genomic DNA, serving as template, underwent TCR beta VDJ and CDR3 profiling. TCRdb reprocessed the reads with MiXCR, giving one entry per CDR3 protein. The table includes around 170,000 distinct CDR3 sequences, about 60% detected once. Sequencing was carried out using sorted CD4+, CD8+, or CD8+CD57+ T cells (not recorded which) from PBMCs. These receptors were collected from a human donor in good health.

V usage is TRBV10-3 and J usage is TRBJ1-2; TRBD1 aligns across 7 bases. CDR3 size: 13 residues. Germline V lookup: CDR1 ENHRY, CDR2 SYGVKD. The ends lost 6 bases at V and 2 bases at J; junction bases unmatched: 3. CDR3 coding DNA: TGTGCCATCAGCGGACAGGTGAACTATGGCTACACCTTC. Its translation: CAISGQVNYGYTF.

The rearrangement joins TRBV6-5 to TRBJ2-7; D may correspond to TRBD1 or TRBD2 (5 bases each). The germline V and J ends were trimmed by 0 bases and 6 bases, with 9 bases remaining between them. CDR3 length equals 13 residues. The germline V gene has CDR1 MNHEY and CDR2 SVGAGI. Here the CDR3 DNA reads TGTGCCAGCAGTTACTCATGGGGGAGCGAGCAGTACTTC. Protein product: CASSYSWGSEQYF.

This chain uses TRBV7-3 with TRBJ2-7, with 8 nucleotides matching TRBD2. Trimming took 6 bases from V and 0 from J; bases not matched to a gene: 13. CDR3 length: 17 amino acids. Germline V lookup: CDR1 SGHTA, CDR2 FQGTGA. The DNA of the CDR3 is TGTGCCAGCAGTTACTCTCGACCCGGGACTAGCTCCTACGAGCAGTACTTC. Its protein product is CASSYSRPGTSSYEQYF.

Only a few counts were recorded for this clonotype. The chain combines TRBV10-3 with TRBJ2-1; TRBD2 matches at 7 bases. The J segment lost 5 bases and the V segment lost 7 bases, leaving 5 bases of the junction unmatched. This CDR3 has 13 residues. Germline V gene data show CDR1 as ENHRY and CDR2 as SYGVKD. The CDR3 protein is CAITSGVNNEQFF. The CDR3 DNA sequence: TGTGCCATCACCAGCGGGGTAAACAATGAGCAGTTCTTC.

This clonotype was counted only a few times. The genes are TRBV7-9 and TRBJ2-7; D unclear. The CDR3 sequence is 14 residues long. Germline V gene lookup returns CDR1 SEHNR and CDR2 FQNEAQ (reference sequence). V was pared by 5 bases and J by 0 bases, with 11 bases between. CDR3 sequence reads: CASSLLDASYEQYF. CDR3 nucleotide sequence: TGTGCCAGCAGCCTCCTCGACGCCTCCTACGAGCAGTACTTC.

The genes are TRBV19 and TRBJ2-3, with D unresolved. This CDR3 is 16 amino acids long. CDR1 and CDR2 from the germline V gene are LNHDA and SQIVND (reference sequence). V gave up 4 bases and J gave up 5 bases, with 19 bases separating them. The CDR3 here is CASSSLVETSGDTQYF. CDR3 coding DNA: TGTGCCAGTAGTAGTCTGGTGGAGACGTCGGGAGATACGCAGTATTTT.

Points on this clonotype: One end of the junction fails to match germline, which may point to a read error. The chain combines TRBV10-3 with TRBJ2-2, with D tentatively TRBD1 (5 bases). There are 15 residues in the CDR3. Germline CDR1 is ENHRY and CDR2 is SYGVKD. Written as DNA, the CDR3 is TGTGCCAGCAGTGACTCCGCAGGGTCCACCGGGGAGCTGTTTTTT. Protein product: CASSDSAGSTGELFF.

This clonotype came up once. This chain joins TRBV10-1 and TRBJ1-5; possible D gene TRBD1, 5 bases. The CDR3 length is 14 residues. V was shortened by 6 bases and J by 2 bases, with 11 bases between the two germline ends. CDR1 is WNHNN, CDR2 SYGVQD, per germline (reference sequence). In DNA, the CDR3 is TGCGCCAGCAGGGGGGGTCTTGGCAATCAGCCCCAGCATTTT. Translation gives CASRGGLGNQPQHF.

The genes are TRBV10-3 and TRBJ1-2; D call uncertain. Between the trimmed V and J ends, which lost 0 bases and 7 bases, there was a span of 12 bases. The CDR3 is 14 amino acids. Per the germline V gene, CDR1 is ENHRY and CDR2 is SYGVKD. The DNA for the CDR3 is TGTGCCATCAGTGAGTCCGTTGGGATTGGTGGCTACACCTTC. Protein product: CAISESVGIGGYTF.

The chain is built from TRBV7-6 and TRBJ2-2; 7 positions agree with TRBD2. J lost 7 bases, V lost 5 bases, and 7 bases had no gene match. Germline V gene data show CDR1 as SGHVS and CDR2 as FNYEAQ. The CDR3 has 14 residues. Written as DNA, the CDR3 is TGTGCCAGCAGCCGGAGACAGCGGGACGGGGAGCTGTTTTTT. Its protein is CASSRRQRDGELFF.